These 17 T cell receptor beta chains were sequenced from one sample in a study of CD8+ T cells in alopecia areata. Extracted RNA was reverse transcribed, and the resulting cDNA served as sequencing template. Only in-frame clones appear in the TCRdb table, and some are missing; sequencing was by immunoSEQ multiplex PCR. The table lists roughly 180,000 clones, around 63% of them singletons. The input for sequencing was CD4+ T cells sorted from blood, taken at week 0. The receptors were gathered from a human donor with alopecia areata.

The chain couples TRBV30 to TRBJ1-2, with D maybe TRBD1 (6 bases). The CDR3 extends over 14 amino acids. V shed 4 bases and J shed 6 bases, with 18 bases lying between them. Germline V gene lookup returns CDR1 GTSNPN and CDR2 SVGIG (reference sequence). Here the CDR3 reads CAWTSQGQGDGYTF. CDR3 bases: TGTGCCTGGACCAGTCAGGGACAAGGGGATGGCTACACCTTC.

With respect to this clone: The sample holds other DNA sequences that translate to the same CDR3. The gene calls are TRBV29-1 and TRBJ1-2, with 9 bases identical to TRBD1. This CDR3 spans 11 amino acids. Germline loops: CDR1 SQVTM, CDR2 ANQGSEA. V lost 5 bases, J lost 8 bases, and 3 bases stayed unmatched. The CDR3 nucleotides read TGCAGCGTTACAGGGGGCTACGGCTACACCTTC. Protein product: CSVTGGYGYTF.

The CDR3 protein is CSVGASGGYTF. CDR3 in DNA: TGCAGCGTTGGAGCCAGTGGGGGCTACACCTTC. The rearrangement uses TRBV29-1 and TRBJ1-2; D ambiguous. The V end was cut by 4 bases, the J end by 8 bases, with 11 bases between. This CDR3 contains 11 residues. The V gene's germline CDR1 is SQVTM and CDR2 ANQGSEA. Complete variable domain (other parts from reference TRBV29-1 and TRBJ1-2): SAVISQKPSRDICQRGTSLTIQCQVDSQVTMMFWYRQQPGQSLTLIATANQGSEATYESGFVIDKFPISRPNLTFSTLTVSNMSPEDSSIYLCSVGASGGYTFGSGTRLTVV.

The sample holds a few counts of this clone. The CDR3 reads CASSQELKGVVQYF. DNA of the CDR3: TGTGCCAGCAGCCAAGAGCTAAAGGGGGTGGTCCAGTACTTC. V usage is TRBV14 and J usage is TRBJ2-5; TRBD1 is a possible D gene (6 bases). V lost 0 bases and J 10 bases, leaving 15 bases between the germline ends. CDR1 is SGHDN, CDR2 FVKESK, per germline. This CDR3 comprises 14 residues.

A remark on this clone: The sample has other DNA sequences that encode this CDR3 too. The gene calls are TRBV7-2 and TRBJ2-3, with D hard to call. Deletions cut 2 bases from V and 6 bases from J, with 3 bases between. The CDR3 runs 11 residues. Germline V gene data show CDR1 as SGHTA and CDR2 as FQGNSA. The CDR3 DNA reads as TGTGCCAGCAGCTTAAGTGATACGCAGTATTTT. It translates to CASSLSDTQYF.

CDR3 nucleotides: TGTGCCTGGGCGACAGCCCCGAGCACCGGGGAGCTGTTTTTT. It specifies CAWATAPSTGELFF. The V gene is TRBV30, the J gene TRBJ2-2; D possibly corresponds to TRBD1 (5 bases). CDR3 size: 14 residues. Germline lookup yields CDR1 GTSNPN and CDR2 SVGIG (reference sequence). The V end lost 5 bases, the J end lost 4 bases, and 14 bases lay between the germline ends.

The rearrangement links TRBV4-3 to TRBJ1-5; D gene ambiguous. This CDR3 region has 13 residues. Trimming stripped 6 bases from V and 7 bases from J, with 13 bases between. CDR1 is LGHNA, CDR2 YSLEER, per germline. CDR3: CASSPGFEQPQHF. The CDR3 coding sequence is TGCGCCAGCAGTCCCGGTTTTGAACAGCCCCAGCATTTT.

This rearrangement joins TRBV14 to TRBJ1-2; D ambiguous. CDR1 is SGHDN and CDR2 is FVKESK in the germline V gene. The CDR3 totals 15 residues. Trimming shortened V by 0 bases and J by 2 bases, and 10 bases separated the two germline ends. CDR3 coding DNA: TGTGCCAGCAGCCAAGAACGAGGCTCCAACTATGGCTACACCTTC. Translated, it gives CASSQERGSNYGYTF.

This chain connects TRBV29-1 to TRBJ2-7, with D unclear. The CDR3 spans 13 residues. Trimming took 5 bases from V and 0 from J, leaving 11 bases between them. Germline CDR1 SQVTM, CDR2 ANQGSEA. This chain's CDR3 is CSVRNLLSYEQYF. The CDR3 DNA follows: TGCAGCGTTCGAAATCTCCTCTCCTACGAGCAGTACTTC.

This clone is categorized as medium-sized. The CDR3 sequence: CAISEKASQETQYF. The CDR3, as DNA: TGTGCCATCAGTGAGAAGGCCAGTCAAGAGACCCAGTACTTC. The chain is built from TRBV10-3 and TRBJ2-5; D is unclear. The CDR3 is 14 residues long. The germline gives CDR1 ENHRY, CDR2 SYGVKD. Trimming stripped 2 bases from V and 2 bases from J, with 9 bases between.

V is TRBV9 and J is TRBJ1-2, with D possibly TRBD1 on 5 matching bases. V was shortened by 0 bases and J by 2 bases, with 8 bases between the two germline ends. This CDR3 contains 14 residues. The germline V gene encodes CDR1 SGDLS and CDR2 YYNGEE. DNA of the CDR3: TGTGCCAGCAGCGTAGACAGGCCCAACTATGGCTACACCTTC. Amino acids: CASSVDRPNYGYTF.

The V call is TRBV29-1, the J call TRBJ1-2; D is ambiguous. The germline V gene has CDR1 SQVTM and CDR2 ANQGSEA. This CDR3 spans 14 amino acids. Trimming left V 6 bases short and J 2 bases short, with 16 bases between. The CDR3 is CSVSKRTANYGYTF. The CDR3 nucleotides are TGCAGCGTGTCGAAAAGGACGGCGAACTATGGCTACACCTTC.

The chain employs TRBV2 and TRBJ1-2; 7 positions agree with TRBD1. The germline V gene encodes CDR1 SNHLY and CDR2 FYNNEI. Losses at the gene ends were 4 bases for V and 6 bases for J; bases not matched to a gene: 5. There are 13 residues in the CDR3. CDR3 DNA sequence: TGTGCCAGCAGTGGCCGACAGGGTAATGGCTACACCTTC. Translating gives CASSGRQGNGYTF.

This chain uses TRBV18 with TRBJ1-1; D is uncertain. This CDR3 has 13 residues. The germline V gene encodes CDR1 KGHSH and CDR2 LQKENI. The V end was cut by 0 bases, the J end by 1 base, with 3 bases between. CDR3 nucleotide sequence: TGTGCCAGCTCACCACCACAGAACACTGAAGCTTTCTTT. It translates to CASSPPQNTEAFF. Using reference TRBV18 and TRBJ1-1 for the parts outside the CDR3, the full variable domain is NAGVMQNPRHLVRRRGQEARLRCSPMKGHSHVYWYRQLPEEGLKFMVYLQKENIIDESGMPKERFSAEFPKEGPSILRIQQVVRGDSAAYFCASSPPQNTEAFFGQGTRLTVV.

This rearrangement joins TRBV29-1 to TRBJ1-4; maybe TRBD1 (6 bases). Germline CDR1 SQVTM, CDR2 ANQGSEA. Trimming left V 3 bases short and J 8 bases short, with 10 bases between. The CDR3 sequence is 12 residues long. Written as DNA, the CDR3 is TGCAGCGTTGAGGACAGAGAAGAAAAACTGTTTTTT. Translated, it gives CSVEDREEKLFF.

This clone was picked up a small number of times. This sequence joins TRBV7-6 and TRBJ1-3; D unclear. Germline values: CDR1 SGHVS, CDR2 FNYEAQ. This CDR3 comprises 14 residues. V shed 5 bases and J shed 0 bases, with 8 bases lying between them. The CDR3 nucleotides are TGTGCCAGCAGCCCGGGGAGCTCTGGAAACACCATATATTTT. Translated, it gives CASSPGSSGNTIYF.

The rearrangement uses TRBV29-1 and TRBJ1-6; a weak D match, TRBD1 (5 bases). This CDR3 has 13 amino acids. Germline CDR1 and CDR2: SQVTM and ANQGSEA. Trimming took off 4 bases at V and 10 bases at J, with 14 bases between the two ends. This chain's CDR3 is CSVVRGQKSPLHF. CDR3 coding DNA: TGCAGCGTTGTGAGGGGCCAAAAGTCACCCCTCCACTTT.